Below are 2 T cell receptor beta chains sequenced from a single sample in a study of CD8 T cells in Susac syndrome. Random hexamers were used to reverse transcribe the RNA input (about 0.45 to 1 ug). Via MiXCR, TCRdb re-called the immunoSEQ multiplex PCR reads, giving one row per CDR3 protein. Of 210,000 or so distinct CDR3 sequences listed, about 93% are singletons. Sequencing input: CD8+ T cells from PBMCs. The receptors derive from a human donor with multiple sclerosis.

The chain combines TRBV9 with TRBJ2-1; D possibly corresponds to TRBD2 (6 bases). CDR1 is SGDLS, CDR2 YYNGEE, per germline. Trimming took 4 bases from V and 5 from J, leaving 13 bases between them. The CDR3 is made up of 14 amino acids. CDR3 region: CASSPGSGHNEQFF. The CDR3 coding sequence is TGTGCCAGCAGCCCCGGTAGCGGCCACAATGAGCAGTTCTTC.

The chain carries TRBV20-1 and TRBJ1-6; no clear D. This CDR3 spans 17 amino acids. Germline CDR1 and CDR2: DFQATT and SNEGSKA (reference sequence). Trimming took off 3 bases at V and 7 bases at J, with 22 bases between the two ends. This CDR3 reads CSARQSGVPMWNSPLHF. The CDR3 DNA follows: TGCAGTGCTAGGCAGAGCGGGGTACCTATGTGGAATTCACCCCTCCACTTT.